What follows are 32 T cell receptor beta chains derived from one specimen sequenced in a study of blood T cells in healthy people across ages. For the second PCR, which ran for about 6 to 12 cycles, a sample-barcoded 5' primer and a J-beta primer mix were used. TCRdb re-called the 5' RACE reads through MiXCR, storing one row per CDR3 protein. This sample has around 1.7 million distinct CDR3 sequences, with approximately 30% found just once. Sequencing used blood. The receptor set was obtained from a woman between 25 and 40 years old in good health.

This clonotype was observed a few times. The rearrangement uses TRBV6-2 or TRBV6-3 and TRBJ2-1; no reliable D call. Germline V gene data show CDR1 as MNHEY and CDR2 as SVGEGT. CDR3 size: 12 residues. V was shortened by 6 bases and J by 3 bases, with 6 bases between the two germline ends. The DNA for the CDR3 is TGTGCCAGCAGACTGGTCTACAATGAGCAGTTCTTC. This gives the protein CASRLVYNEQFF.

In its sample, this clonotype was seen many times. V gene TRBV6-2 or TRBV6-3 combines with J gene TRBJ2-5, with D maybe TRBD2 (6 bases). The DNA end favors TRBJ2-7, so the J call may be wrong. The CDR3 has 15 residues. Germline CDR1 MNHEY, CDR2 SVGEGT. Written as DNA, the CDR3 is TGTGCCAGCAGTTATGGTTGGCGGGGCCTAAGCGAGCAGTACTTC. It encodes CASSYGWRGLSEQYF.

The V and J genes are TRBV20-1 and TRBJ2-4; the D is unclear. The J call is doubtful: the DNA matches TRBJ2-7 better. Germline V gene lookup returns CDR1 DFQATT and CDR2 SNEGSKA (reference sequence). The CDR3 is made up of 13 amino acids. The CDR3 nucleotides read TGCAGTGCTAGCAGTTCCCCTTCCTACGAGCAGTACTTC. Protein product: CSASSSPSYEQYF.

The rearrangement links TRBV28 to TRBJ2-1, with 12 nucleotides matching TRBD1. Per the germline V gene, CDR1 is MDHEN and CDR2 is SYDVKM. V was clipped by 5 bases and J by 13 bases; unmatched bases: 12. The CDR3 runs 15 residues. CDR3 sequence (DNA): TGTGCCAGCAGTCTAGGGACAGGGGGCTGGGGGACCCAGTTCTTC. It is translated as CASSLGTGGWGTQFF.

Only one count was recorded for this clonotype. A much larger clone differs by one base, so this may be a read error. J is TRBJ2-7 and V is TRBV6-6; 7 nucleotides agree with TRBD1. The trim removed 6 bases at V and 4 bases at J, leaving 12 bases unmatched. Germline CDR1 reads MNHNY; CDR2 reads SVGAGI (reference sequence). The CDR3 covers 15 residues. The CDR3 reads CASSPDRTIVYEQYF. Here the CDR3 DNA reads TGTGCCAGCAGCCCGGACAGGACCATAGTGTACGAGCAGTACTTC.

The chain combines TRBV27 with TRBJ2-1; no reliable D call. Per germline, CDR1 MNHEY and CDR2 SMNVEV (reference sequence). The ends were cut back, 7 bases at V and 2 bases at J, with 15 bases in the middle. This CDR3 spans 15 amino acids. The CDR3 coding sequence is TGTGCCAGCAACCCGTGGAGAACTACCTACAATGAGCAGTTCTTC. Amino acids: CASNPWRTTYNEQFF.

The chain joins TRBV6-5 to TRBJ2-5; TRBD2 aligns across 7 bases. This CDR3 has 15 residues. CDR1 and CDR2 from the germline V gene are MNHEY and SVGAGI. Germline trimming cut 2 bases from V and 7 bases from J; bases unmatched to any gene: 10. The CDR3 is CASSYGVDGGGTQYF. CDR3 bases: TGTGCCAGCAGTTACGGGGTGGACGGCGGGGGGACCCAGTACTTC.

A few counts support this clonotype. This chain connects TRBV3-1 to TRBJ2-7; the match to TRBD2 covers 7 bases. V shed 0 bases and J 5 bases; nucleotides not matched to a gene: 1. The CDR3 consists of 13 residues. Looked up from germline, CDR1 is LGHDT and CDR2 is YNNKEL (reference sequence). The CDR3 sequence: CASSQDLADEQYF. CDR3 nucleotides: TGTGCCAGCAGCCAAGATCTAGCGGACGAGCAGTACTTC.

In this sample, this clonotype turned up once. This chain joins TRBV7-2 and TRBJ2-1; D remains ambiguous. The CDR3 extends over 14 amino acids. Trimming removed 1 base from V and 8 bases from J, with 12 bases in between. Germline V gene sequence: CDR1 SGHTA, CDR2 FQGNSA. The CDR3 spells CASSLDQARDEQFF. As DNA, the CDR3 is TGTGCCAGCAGCTTAGATCAAGCAAGGGATGAGCAGTTCTTC. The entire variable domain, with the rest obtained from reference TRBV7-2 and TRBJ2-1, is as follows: GAGVSQSPSNKVTEKGKDVELRCDPISGHTALYWYRQSLGQGLEFLIYFQGNSAPDKSGLPSDRFSAERTGGSVSTLTIQRTQQEDSAVYLCASSLDQARDEQFFGPGTRLTVL.

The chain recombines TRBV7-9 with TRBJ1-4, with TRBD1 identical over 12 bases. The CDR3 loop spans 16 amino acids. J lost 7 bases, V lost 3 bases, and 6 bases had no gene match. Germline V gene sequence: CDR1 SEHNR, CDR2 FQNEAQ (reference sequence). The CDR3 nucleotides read TGTGCCAGCAGCTTTGGGGACAGGGGGCGCGTTGAAAAACTGTTTTTT. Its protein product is CASSFGDRGRVEKLFF.

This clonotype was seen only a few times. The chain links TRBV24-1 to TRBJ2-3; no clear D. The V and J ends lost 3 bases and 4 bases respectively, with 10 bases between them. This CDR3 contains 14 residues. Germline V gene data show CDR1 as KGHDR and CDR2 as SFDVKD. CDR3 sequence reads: CATSDVGTPDTQYF. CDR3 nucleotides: TGTGCCACCAGTGATGTCGGAACCCCAGATACGCAGTATTTT.

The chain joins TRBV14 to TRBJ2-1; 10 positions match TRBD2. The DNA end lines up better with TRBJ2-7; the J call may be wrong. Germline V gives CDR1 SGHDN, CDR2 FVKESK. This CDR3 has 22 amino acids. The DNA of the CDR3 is TGTGCCAGCAGCCAAGAGGGAAGTTTCGGGACTAGCGCCTATCGCTCCTACAATGAGCAGTACTTC. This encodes CASSQEGSFGTSAYRSYNEQYF.

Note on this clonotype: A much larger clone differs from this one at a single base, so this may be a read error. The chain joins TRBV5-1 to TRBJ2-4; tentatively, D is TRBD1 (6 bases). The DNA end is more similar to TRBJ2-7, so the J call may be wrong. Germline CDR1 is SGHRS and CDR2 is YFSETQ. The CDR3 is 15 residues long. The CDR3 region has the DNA TGCGCCAGCGGGCCCACGGGACACGGCTCCGACGAGCAGTACTTC. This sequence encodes CASGPTGHGSDEQYF.

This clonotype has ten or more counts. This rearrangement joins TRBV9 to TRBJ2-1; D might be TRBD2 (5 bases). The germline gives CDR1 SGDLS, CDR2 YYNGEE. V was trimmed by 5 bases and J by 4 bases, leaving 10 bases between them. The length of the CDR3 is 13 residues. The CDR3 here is CASSVEGYNEQFF. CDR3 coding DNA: TGTGCCAGCAGTGTTGAGGGATACAATGAGCAGTTCTTC.

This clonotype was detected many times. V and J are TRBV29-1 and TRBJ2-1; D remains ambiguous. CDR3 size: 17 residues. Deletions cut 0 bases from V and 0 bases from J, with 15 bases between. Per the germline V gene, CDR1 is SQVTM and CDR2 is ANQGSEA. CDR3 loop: CSVEEWNQARSYNEQFF. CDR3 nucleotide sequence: TGCAGCGTTGAAGAATGGAATCAGGCCCGCTCCTACAATGAGCAGTTCTTC.

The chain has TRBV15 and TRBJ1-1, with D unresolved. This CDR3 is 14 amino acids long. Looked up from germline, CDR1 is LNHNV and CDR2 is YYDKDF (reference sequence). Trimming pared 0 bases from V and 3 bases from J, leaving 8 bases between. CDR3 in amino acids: CATSRDLSDTEAFF. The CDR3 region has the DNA TGTGCCACCAGCAGAGACCTCTCCGACACTGAAGCTTTCTTT.

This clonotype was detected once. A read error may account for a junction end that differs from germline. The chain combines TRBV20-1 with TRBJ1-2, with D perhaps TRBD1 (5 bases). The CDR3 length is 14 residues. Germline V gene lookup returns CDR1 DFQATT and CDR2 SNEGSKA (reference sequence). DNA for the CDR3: TGCGGTGCTAGAGACCAGGGACGGAATTATGGCTACACCTTC. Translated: CGARDQGRNYGYTF.

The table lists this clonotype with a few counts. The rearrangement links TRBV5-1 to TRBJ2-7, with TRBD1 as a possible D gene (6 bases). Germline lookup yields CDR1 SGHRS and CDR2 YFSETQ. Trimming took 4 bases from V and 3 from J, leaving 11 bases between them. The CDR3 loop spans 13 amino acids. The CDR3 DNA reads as TGCGCCAGCAGCGGAAACAGGGTCTACGAGCAGTACTTC. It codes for CASSGNRVYEQYF.

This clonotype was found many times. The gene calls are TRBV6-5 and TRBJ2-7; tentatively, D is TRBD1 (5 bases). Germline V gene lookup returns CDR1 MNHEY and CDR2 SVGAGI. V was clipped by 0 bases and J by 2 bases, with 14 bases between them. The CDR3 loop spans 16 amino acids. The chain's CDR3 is CASSYSYTGTTYEQYF. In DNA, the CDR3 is TGTGCCAGCAGTTACTCGTATACAGGTACGACCTACGAGCAGTACTTC.

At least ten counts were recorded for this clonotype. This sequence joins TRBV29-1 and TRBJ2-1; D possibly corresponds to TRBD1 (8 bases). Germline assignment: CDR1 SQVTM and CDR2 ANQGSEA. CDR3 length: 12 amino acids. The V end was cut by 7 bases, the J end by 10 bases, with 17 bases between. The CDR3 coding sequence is TGCAGCGCCCGGACAGGGAGGGACGAGCAGTTCTTC. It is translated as CSARTGRDEQFF.

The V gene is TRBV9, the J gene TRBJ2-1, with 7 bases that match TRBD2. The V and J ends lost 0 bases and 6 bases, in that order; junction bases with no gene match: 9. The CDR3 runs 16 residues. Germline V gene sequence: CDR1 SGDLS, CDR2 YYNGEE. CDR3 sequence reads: CASSVGVREATNEQFF. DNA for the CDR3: TGTGCCAGCAGCGTAGGAGTCCGGGAGGCTACCAATGAGCAGTTCTTC.

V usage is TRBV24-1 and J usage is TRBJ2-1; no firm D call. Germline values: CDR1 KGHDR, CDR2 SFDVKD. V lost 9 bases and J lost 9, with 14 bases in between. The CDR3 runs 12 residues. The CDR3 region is CATEENYGEQFF. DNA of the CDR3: TGTGCCACCGAGGAGAACTACGGTGAGCAGTTCTTC.

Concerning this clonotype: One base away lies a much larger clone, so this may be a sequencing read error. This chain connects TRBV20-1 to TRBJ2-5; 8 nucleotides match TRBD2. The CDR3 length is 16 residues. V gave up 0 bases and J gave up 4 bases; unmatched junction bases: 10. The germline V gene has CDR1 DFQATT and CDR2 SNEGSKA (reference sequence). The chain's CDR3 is CSARDRRGGRPETQYF. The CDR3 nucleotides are TGCAGTGCTAGAGATCGCCGGGGGGGCCGGCCAGAGACCCAGTACTTC.

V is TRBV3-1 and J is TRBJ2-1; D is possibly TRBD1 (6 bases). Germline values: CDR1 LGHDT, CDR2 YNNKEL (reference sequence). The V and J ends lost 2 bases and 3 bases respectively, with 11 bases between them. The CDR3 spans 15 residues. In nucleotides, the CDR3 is TGTGCCAGCAGCCAACCTGGACAGATCTACAATGAGCAGTTCTTC. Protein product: CASSQPGQIYNEQFF.

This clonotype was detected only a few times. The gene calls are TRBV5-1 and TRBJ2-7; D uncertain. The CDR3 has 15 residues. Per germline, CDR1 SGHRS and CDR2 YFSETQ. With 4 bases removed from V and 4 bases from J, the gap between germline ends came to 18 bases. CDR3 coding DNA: TGCGCCAGCAGCCTACCGGGCGGACCAGCTTACGAGCAGTACTTC. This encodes CASSLPGGPAYEQYF.

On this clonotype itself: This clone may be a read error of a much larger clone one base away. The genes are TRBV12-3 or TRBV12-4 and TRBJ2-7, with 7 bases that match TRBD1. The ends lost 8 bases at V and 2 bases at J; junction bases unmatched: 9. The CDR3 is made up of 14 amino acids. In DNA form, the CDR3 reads TGTGCCAGCGGTCTATCCGGGACAGCCTACGAGCAGTACTTC. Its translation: CASGLSGTAYEQYF.

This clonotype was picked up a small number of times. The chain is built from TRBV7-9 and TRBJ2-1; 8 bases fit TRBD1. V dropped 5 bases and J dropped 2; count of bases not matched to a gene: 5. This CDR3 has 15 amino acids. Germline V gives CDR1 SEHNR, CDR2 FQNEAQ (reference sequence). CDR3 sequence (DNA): TGTGCCAGCAGCCTAGGGGACAGGACCTACAATGAGCAGTTCTTC. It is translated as CASSLGDRTYNEQFF. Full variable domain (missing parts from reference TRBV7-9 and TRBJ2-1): DTGVSQNPRHKITKRGQNVTFRCDPISEHNRLYWYRQTLGQGPEFLTYFQNEAQLEKSRLLSDRFSAERPKGSFSTLEIQRTEQGDSAMYLCASSLGDRTYNEQFFGPGTRLTVL.

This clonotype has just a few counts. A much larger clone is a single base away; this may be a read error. CDR3 sequence (DNA): TGTGCCAGCAGCCCCGTACTAGCGGAATACAATGAGCAGTTCTTC. Its protein product is CASSPVLAEYNEQFF. The gene calls are TRBV7-7 and TRBJ2-1; 8 bases map to TRBD2. The CDR3 extends over 15 amino acids. Germline V gene data show CDR1 as SSHAT and CDR2 as FNYEAQ (reference sequence). V lost 5 bases and J lost 4; bases outside the gene matches: 7.

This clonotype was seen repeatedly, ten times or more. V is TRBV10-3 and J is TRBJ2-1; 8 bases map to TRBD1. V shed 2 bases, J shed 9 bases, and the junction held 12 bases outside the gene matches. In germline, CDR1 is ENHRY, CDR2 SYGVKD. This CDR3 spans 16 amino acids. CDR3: CAISEPRTGKMSEQFF. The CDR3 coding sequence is TGTGCCATCAGTGAGCCCAGGACAGGGAAGATGAGTGAGCAGTTCTTC.

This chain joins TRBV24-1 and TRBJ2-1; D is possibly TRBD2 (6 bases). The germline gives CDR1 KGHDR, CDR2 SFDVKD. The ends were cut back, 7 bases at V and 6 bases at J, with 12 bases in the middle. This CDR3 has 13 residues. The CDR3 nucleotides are TGTGCCACCAGCCCGAGGGGAGGCAATGAGCAGTTCTTC. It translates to CATSPRGGNEQFF.

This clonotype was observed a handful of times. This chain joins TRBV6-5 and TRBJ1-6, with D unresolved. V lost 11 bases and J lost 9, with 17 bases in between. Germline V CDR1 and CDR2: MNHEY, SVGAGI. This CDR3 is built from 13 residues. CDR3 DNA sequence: TGTGCCTCCCAAAGGGCTTTTGGTTCACCCCTCCACTTT. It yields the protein CASQRAFGSPLHF.

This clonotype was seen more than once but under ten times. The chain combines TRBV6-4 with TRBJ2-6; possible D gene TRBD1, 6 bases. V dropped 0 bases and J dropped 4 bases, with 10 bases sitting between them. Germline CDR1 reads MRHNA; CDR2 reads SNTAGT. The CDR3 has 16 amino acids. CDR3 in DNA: TGTGCCAGCAGTGACTCGGGGGCGGCAGGGGCCAACGTCCTGACTTTC. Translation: CASSDSGAAGANVLTF.